This T cell receptor (beta chain) was documented in a study of immune evolution from preneoplasia to lung adenocarcinoma. About the research overall: HLA loss of heterozygosity: under 7.5% AIS, less than 18% MIA, about 30% ADC, none AAH. Study results and caveats: From normal lung to invasive adenocarcinoma, top clone frequencies appeared to decrease. Clonality was highest in normal lung, lower in later-stage lesions apparently. Compared with EGFR-mutant or double wild-type lesions, KRAS-mutant nodules were more clonal.

Germline CDR1 is SGHVS and CDR2 is FNYEAQ. The CDR3 loop spans 16 amino acids. Losses at the gene ends were 0 bases for V and 7 bases for J; bases not matched to a gene: 7. Clones were read by immunoSEQ multiplex PCR, and TCRdb kept only the in-frame ones, dropping some. The profile shows some 4,700 clones, around 77% of them singletons. With regard to this clone: Antigen specificity is unknown.

The material sequenced was FFPE lung adenocarcinoma in situ tissue. This TCR was recovered from a person aged 60 to 80 with lung adenocarcinoma. This chain joins TRBV7-6 and TRBJ2-1; 9 positions agree with TRBD2. The CDR3 region has the DNA TGTGCCAGCAGCTTAGCGTGGCGGGGGGGGAGGAATGAGCAGTTCTTC. Protein: CASSLAWRGGRNEQFF. The entire variable domain, with the rest obtained from reference TRBV7-6 and TRBJ2-1, is as follows: GAGVSQSPRYKVTKRGQDVALRCDPISGHVSLYWYRQALGQGPEFLTYFNYEAQQDKSGLPNDRFSAERPEGSISTLTIQRTEQRDSAMYRCASSLAWRGGRNEQFFGPGTRLTVL.